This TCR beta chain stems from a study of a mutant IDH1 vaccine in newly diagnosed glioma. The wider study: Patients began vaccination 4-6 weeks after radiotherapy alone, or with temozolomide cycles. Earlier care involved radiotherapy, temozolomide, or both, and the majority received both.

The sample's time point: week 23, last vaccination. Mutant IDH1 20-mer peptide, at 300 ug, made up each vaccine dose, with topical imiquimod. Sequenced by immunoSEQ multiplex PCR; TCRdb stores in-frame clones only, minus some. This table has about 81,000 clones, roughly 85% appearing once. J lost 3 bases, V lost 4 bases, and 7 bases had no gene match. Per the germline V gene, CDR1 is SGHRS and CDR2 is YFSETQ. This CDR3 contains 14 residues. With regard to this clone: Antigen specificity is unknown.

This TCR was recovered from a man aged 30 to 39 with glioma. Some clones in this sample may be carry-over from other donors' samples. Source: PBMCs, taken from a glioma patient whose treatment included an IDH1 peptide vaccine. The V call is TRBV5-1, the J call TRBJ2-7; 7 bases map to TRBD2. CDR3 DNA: TGCGCCAGCAGCCCCGGGAGGCCTCACTACGAGCAGTACTTC. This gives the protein CASSPGRPHYEQYF.